This T cell receptor beta chain was sequenced for a study of T-cell reconstitution after alpha-beta-depleted transplantation in children. There are a few counts of this clonotype. Construction of the TCRbeta library involved unique molecular identifiers. MiXCR, applied by TCRdb to the PCR reads, yields one record per CDR3 protein. The table records roughly 590,000 distinct CDR3 sequences, roughly 15% of them present only once. CDR1 is KGHDR and CDR2 is SFDVKD in the germline V gene. CDR3 length equals 16 residues. The ends were cut back, 4 bases at V and 4 bases at J, with 18 bases in the middle. The specimen comprised PBMCs from the stem cell graft donor, sampled from the stem cell graft. This TCR derives from a human donor who donated a stem cell graft to a child with acute myeloid leukemia. V usage is TRBV24-1 and J usage is TRBJ2-5; either TRBD1 or TRBD2 may fit D (5 bases each). The CDR3 is CATSDPGPKAPETQYF. CDR3 DNA: TGTGCCACCAGTGACCCGGGACCCAAAGCTCCAGAGACCCAGTACTTC.